The T cell receptor beta chain described here comes from a study of cytomegalovirus exposure and HLA in healthy donors. Study-wide findings and caveats: Cytomegalovirus association was listed for roughly 160 TCR beta chains.

Concerning this clone: No antigen is known for it.

The PCR was carried out with 60 Vbeta primers and 13 Jbeta primers. The method was immunoSEQ multiplex PCR; TCRdb's version includes in-frame clones alone and lacks a portion of them. This sample carries 87,000 or so clones, 60% to 85% of them seen once, and the ten largest clones take 4.5% to 5.5%. CDR3 length: 11 amino acids. Germline CDR1 is DFQATT and CDR2 is SNEGSKA (reference sequence). Trimming removed 2 bases from V and 16 bases from J, with 12 bases in between. Specimen: PBMCs. The V gene is TRBV20-1, the J gene TRBJ1-6; D is perhaps TRBD1 (5 bases). The clonotype originates from a woman aged 40 to 50 in good health and CMV-seronegative. In nucleotides, the CDR3 is TGCAGTGCTAGAAGAGGGACTAGACTCCACTTT. It specifies CSARRGTRLHF.